The rows below give T cell receptor beta chains drawn from one sample of a study of blood T cell repertoires in COVID-19. Profiled with immunoSEQ multiplex PCR; TCRdb holds only in-frame clones, not every one. Of about 140,000 clones listed, about four fifths are singletons. Sequenced sample: peripheral blood. The receptors come from a man in his thirties or forties with COVID-19, enrolled during active disease. The CDR3 runs from the conserved cysteine through the conserved F or W. The order of the fields is V gene, J gene, clone size, D gene, CDR3 protein, CDR3 DNA. D genes are given only for firm matches. Clone sizes are given selectively: once, few, many, or a class where the clone is expanded.

>TRBV30|TRBJ1-3|NA|NA
CAWSSGRSGNTIYF
TGTGCCTGGAGCTCGGGTCGCTCTGGAAACACCATATATTTT
>TRBV27|TRBJ2-7|NA|NA
CASSPSLSGYYEQYF
TGTGCCAGCAGTCCATCATTGTCGGGATACTACGAGCAGTACTTC
>TRBV15|TRBJ2-3|NA|TRBD2
CATKREPVDTQYF
TGTGCCACCAAGCGGGAGCCCGTAGATACGCAGTATTTT
>TRBV2|TRBJ1-6|NA|TRBD1
CASSRQGSYSPLHF
TGTGCCAGCAGCCGACAGGGATCGTATTCACCCCTCCACTTT
>TRBV5-1|TRBJ1-5|NA|NA
CASSLAPGRNQPQHF
TGCGCCAGCAGCTTGGCTCCCGGGAGGAATCAGCCCCAGCATTTT
>TRBV7-6|TRBJ2-7|few|NA
CASSLNRGGPTSSYEQYF
TGTGCCAGCAGCTTAAACCGGGGAGGCCCCACGAGCTCCTACGAGCAGTACTTC
>TRBV7-6|TRBJ2-2|few|TRBD1
CASSLAGGNTGELFF
TGTGCCAGCAGCTTAGCAGGGGGCAACACCGGGGAGCTGTTTTTT
>TRBV7-9|TRBJ2-7|NA|TRBD1
CASSRRTGGFGGYEQYF
TGTGCCAGCAGCAGGAGGACAGGGGGCTTTGGGGGCTACGAGCAGTACTTC
>TRBV29-1|TRBJ2-7|once|NA
CSVELETYEQYF
TGCAGCGTTGAACTAGAGACCTACGAGCAGTACTTC
>TRBV7-8|TRBJ2-2|NA|TRBD1
CASSIPGQGSNTGELFF
TGTGCCAGCAGCATACCGGGACAGGGGTCAAACACCGGGGAGCTGTTTTTT
>TRBV6-5|TRBJ2-7|NA|TRBD2
CASTAGGIEQYF
TGTGCCAGCACGGCGGGAGGAATCGAGCAGTACTTC
>TRBV7-6|TRBJ1-4|NA|TRBD1
CASSTPDRGFEKLFF
TGTGCCAGCAGCACTCCGGACAGGGGATTCGAAAAACTGTTTTTT
>TRBV15|TRBJ2-1|NA|NA
CATSRDLGLNEQFF
TGTGCCACCAGCAGAGATCTAGGATTGAATGAGCAGTTCTTC
>TRBV6-5|TRBJ1-1|NA|TRBD1
CASSIYRGYTEAFF
TGTGCCAGCAGTATATACAGGGGGTACACTGAAGCTTTCTTT
>TRBV7-9|TRBJ2-1|NA|NA
CASSNFLEAHNEQFF
TGTGCCAGCTCCAACTTTTTGGAGGCCCACAATGAGCAGTTCTTC
>TRBV10-2|TRBJ2-7|NA|TRBD1
CASKRGQGGDEQYF
TGCGCCAGCAAGAGGGGACAGGGGGGTGACGAGCAGTACTTC
>TRBV7-2|TRBJ1-1|NA|NA
CASSFDPPAEAFF
TGTGCCAGCAGCTTTGATCCCCCCGCGGAAGCTTTCTTT
>TRBV6-5|TRBJ1-1|NA|NA
CASSYRDINTEAFF
TGTGCCAGCAGTTACAGGGACATAAACACTGAAGCTTTCTTT
>TRBV30|TRBJ2-1|once|NA
CAWSPPGLQFF
TGTGCCTGGAGCCCTCCGGGACTCCAGTTCTTC
>TRBV2|TRBJ1-2|NA|NA
CASTDSYGYTF
TGTGCCAGCACAGACAGCTATGGCTACACCTTC
>TRBV10-1|TRBJ1-2|NA|NA
CASSERGSYGYTF
TGCGCCAGCAGTGAGCGAGGGAGCTATGGCTACACCTTC
>TRBV4-2|TRBJ2-7|NA|NA
CASSQEPGGGSYEQYF
TGTGCCAGCAGCCAAGAACCTGGCGGAGGCTCCTACGAGCAGTACTTC
>TRBV28|TRBJ1-5|NA|TRBD1
CASSPSDRGLDQPQHF
TGTGCCAGCAGTCCCTCAGACAGGGGACTGGATCAGCCCCAGCATTTT
>TRBV5-1|TRBJ2-3|few|TRBD1
CASSLPGQGGDTQYF
TGCGCCAGCAGCTTGCCGGGACAGGGGGGAGATACGCAGTATTTT
>TRBV11-2|TRBJ1-1|few|NA
CASSLGWGRDLEAFF
TGTGCCAGCAGCTTGGGATGGGGCAGGGATCTTGAAGCTTTCTTT
>TRBV6-5|TRBJ2-1|NA|NA
CASSSSRGYEQFF
TGTGCCAGCAGTTCCTCCCGGGGTTATGAGCAGTTCTTC
>TRBV11-2|TRBJ1-5|NA|TRBD1
CASSFGQGANQPQHF
TGTGCCAGCAGCTTCGGACAGGGCGCCAATCAGCCCCAGCATTTT